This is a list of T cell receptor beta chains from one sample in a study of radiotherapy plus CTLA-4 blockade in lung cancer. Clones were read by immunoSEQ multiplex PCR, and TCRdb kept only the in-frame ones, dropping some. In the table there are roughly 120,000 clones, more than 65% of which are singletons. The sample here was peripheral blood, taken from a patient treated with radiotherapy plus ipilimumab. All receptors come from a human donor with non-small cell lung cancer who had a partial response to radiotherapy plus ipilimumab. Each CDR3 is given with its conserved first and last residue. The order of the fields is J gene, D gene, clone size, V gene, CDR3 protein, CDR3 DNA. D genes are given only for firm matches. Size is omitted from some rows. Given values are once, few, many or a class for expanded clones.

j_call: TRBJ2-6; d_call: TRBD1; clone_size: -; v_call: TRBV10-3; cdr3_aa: CAIKRTGDISGANVLTF; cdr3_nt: TGTGCCATCAAAAGAACAGGGGACATTTCTGGGGCCAACGTCCTGACTTTC
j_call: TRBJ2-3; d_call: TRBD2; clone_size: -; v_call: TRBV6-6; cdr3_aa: CASSDSGRAKDTQYF; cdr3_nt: TGTGCCAGCAGCGATAGCGGGAGGGCCAAAGATACGCAGTATTTT
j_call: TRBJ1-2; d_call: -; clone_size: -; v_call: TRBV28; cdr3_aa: CASSLRDPGLGGYTF; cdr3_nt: TGTGCCAGCAGTTTAAGGGATCCGGGACTCGGGGGCTACACCTTC
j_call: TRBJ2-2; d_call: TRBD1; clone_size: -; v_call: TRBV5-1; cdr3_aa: CASSYYSQGANTGELFF; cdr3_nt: TGCGCCAGCAGCTACTACTCGCAGGGGGCCAACACCGGGGAGCTGTTTTTT
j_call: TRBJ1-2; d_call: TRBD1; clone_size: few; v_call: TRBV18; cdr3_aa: CASSPATAGTGPRYTF; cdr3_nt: TGTGCCAGCTCACCTGCTACTGCGGGGACAGGGCCTCGCTACACCTTC
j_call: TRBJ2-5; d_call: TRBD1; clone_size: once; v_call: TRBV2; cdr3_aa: CASSWTGGSGTQYF; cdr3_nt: TGTGCCAGCAGTTGGACAGGGGGCTCTGGGACCCAGTACTTC
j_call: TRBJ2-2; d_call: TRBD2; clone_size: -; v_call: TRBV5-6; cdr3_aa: CASSLALAVNTGELFF; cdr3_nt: TGTGCCAGCAGCTTGGCACTAGCGGTCAACACCGGGGAGCTGTTTTTT
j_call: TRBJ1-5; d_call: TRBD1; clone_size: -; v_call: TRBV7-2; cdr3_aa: CASSLGTGGGQPQHF; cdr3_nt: TGTGCCAGCAGCCTCGGGACAGGGGGAGGTCAGCCCCAGCATTTT
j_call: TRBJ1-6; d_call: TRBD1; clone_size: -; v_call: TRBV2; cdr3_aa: CASIPGQGASPLHF; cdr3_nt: TGTGCCAGCATTCCGGGACAGGGGGCTTCACCCCTCCACTTT
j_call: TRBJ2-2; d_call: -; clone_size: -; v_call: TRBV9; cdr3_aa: CASSPISTSSGELFF; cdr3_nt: TGTGCCAGCAGCCCGATTTCGACATCTTCCGGGGAGCTGTTTTTT
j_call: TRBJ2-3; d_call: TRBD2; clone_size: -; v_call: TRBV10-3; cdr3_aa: CAGGTSGDITDTQYF; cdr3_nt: TGTGCCGGCGGGACTAGCGGGGATATCACAGATACGCAGTATTTT
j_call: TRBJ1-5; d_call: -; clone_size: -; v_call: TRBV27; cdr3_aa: CASSFIQDNQPQHF; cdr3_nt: TGTGCCAGCAGTTTTATCCAGGACAATCAGCCCCAGCATTTT